This TCR beta chain comes out of a study of regulatory T cells in long-lasting Graves disease. Stated time point: newly diagnosed GD, antithyroid drugs for less than 3 months. RNA from PBMCs was the source of the TCR library. HTBI primers from iRepertoire and Arm-PCR of CDR3 regions yielded the TCR beta libraries. Using its own MiXCR run on the multiplex PCR reads, TCRdb lists one record per CDR3 protein. The sample has 300,000 to 400,000 distinct CDR3 sequences; about 20% are singletons. With 3 bases clipped from V and 4 bases from J, the junction kept 0 bases outside the gene matches. The germline gives CDR1 MDHEN, CDR2 SYDVKM. CDR3 length: 13 residues. Many counts were recorded for this clonotype.

The sample consisted of peripheral blood mononuclear cells (PBMCs), taken at new diagnosis, from a patient treated with antithyroid drugs. The rearrangement links TRBV28 to TRBJ2-5, with 9 bases aligning to TRBD2. The TCR comes from a female donor with Graves disease. CDR3 protein: CASSFSGGETQYF. For the CDR3, the DNA is TGTGCCAGCAGTTTTAGCGGGGGAGAGACCCAGTACTTC.